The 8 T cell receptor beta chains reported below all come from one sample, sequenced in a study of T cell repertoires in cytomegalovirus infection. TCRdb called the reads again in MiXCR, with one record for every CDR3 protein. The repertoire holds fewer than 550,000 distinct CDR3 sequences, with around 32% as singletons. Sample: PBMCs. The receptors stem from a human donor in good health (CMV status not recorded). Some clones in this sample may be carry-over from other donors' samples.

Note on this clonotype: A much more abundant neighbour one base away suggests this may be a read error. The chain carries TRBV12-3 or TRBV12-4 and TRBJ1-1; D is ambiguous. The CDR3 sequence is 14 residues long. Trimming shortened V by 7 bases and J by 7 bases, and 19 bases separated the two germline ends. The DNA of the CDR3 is TGTGCCAGCAACAAAAACGCGCCCCCGGGTGAAGCTTTCTTT. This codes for CASNKNAPPGEAFF.

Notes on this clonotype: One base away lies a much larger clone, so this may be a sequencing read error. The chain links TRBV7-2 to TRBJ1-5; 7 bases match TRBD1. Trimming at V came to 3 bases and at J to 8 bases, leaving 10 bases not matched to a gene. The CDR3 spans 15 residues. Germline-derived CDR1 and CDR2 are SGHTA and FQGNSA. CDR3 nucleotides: TGTGCCAGCAGCTTCGCCAGGGGGGGAGATGAGCCCCAGCATTTT. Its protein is CASSFARGGDEPQHF.

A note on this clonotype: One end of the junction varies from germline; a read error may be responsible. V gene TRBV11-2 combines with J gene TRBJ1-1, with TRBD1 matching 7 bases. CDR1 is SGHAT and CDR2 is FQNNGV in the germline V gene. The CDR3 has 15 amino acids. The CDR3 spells CPSSLVRDRYTEAFF. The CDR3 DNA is TGCCCCAGCAGCTTAGTCCGGGACAGATACACTGAAGCTTTCTTT. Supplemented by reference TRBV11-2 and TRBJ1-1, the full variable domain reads EAGVAQSPRYKIIEKRQSVAFWCNPISGHATLYWYQQILGQGPKLLIQFQNNGVVDDSQLPKDRFSAERLKGVDSTLKIQPAKLEDSAVYLCPSSLVRDRYTEAFFGQGTRLTVV.

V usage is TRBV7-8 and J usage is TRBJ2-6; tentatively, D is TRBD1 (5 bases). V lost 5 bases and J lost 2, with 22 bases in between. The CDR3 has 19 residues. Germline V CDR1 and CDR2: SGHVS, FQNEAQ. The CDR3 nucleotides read TGTGCCAGCAGCCCATATCGGACATGGGCCTACCCTGGGGCCAACGTCCTGACTTTC. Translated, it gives CASSPYRTWAYPGANVLTF.

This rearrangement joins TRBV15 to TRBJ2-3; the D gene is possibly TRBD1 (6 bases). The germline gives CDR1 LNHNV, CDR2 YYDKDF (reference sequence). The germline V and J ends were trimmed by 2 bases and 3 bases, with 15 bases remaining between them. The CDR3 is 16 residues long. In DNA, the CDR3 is TGTGCCACCAGCAGATTACAGGGAATAGGAACAGATACGCAGTATTTT. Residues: CATSRLQGIGTDTQYF.

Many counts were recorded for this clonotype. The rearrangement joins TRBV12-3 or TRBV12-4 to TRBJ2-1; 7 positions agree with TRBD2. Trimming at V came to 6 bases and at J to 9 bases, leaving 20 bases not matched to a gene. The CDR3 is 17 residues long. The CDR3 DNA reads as TGTGCCAGCAGCACCCCTCGGTTCAGCGGGGCACGGGGTGAGCAGTTCTTC. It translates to CASSTPRFSGARGEQFF.

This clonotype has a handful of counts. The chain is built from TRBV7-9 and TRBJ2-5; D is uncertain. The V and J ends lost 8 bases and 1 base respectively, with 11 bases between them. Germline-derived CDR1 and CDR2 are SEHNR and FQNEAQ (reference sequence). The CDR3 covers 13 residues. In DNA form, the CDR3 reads TGTGCCAGCCTTAACCCGGGCCAAGAGACCCAGTACTTC. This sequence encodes CASLNPGQETQYF.

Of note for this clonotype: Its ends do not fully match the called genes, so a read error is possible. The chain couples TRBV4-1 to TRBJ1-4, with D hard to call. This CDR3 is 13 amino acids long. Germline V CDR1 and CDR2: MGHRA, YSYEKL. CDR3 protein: CASSQVSDEKLLF. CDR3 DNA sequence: TGCGCCAGCAGCCAAGTAAGCGATGAAAAACTGTTGTTT.